The clone carrying this T cell receptor (beta chain) appeared once. Its antigen is still unknown. The CDR3 sequence is 14 residues long. With 5 bases clipped from V and 4 bases from J, the junction kept 6 bases outside the gene matches. Germline-derived CDR1 and CDR2 are MNHNS and SASEGT. It was CD45RO-negative cells, positively selected for CCR7, that made up naive CD8 cells, with terminally differentiated effector memory CD45RA+ cells excluded. Donors were healthy HIV-negative adults without recently reported acute infections or vaccinations. This entry comes from a study of shared clonotypes between healthy human individuals. It was across several immunoSEQ plates that each subset's genomic DNA was evenly split. The repertoire was sequenced with immunoSEQ multiplex PCR; TCRdb's copy has only in-frame clones and lacks some. The data contain roughly 2.1 million clones, approximately 94% of them seen just once; the ten biggest clones take up over 1.5%.

General study points: Larger estimated richness was generally recorded for naive subsets relative to memory subsets.

The rearrangement uses TRBV6-1 and TRBJ1-1; 8 bases are shared with TRBD1. The sequence was collected from a man aged 18-30 years in good health. Some clones in this sample may be carry-over from other donors' samples. Sequences were obtained from naive CD8+ T cells from PBMCs. The CDR3 DNA follows: TGTGCCAGCAGTTTACAGGGGGTGGCCACTGAAGCTTTCTTT. Residues: CASSLQGVATEAFF.